The rows below give T cell receptor beta chains drawn from one sample of a study of cytomegalovirus exposure and HLA in healthy donors. Measured with immunoSEQ multiplex PCR; TCRdb has only the in-frame clones, and not every one. Altogether about 140,000 clones are present, around 77% being singletons, with the ten largest covering 2% to 2.5%. The sample taken for sequencing was PBMCs. All receptors derive from a man aged 30-40 years in good health and CMV-seronegative. Both conserved end residues are part of each CDR3. D genes are given only for firm matches. Clone size is shown for a subset of rows, as once, few, many or a class of expanded clone.

j_call clone_size d_call v_call cdr3_aa cdr3_nt
TRBJ2-7 NA NA TRBV28 CASSVRGYEQYF TGTGCCAGCAGTGTCCGGGGATACGAGCAGTACTTC
TRBJ2-3 NA TRBD1 TRBV5-1 CASSLLEGQPDTQYF TGCGCCAGCAGCTTGTTAGAGGGACAGCCAGATACGCAGTATTTT
TRBJ2-5 NA TRBD2 TRBV11-2 CASSPPSGETQYF TGTGCCAGCAGCCCGCCTAGCGGAGAGACCCAGTACTTC
TRBJ2-7 NA TRBD2 TRBV28 CASSLGEGEQYF TGTGCCAGCAGTTTAGGGGAGGGGGAGCAGTACTTC
TRBJ1-1 few TRBD1 TRBV27 CASADRVELGAFF TGTGCCAGCGCTGACAGGGTCGAGTTAGGAGCTTTCTTT
TRBJ2-3 NA NA TRBV6-5 CASSYSYTDTQYF TGTGCCAGCAGTTATAGTTACACAGATACGCAGTATTTT
TRBJ1-5 NA TRBD1 TRBV27 CASSHDRAQPQHF TGTGCCAGCAGTCACGACAGGGCCCAGCCCCAGCATTTT
TRBJ1-2 few NA TRBV19 CASSIDLSGGSSGYTF TGTGCCAGTAGTATAGACCTCTCTGGTGGGAGTTCGGGCTACACCTTC
TRBJ2-7 few TRBD1 TRBV5-8 CASSWGQPREQYF TGTGCCAGCAGCTGGGGACAGCCTCGGGAGCAGTACTTC
TRBJ2-3 NA TRBD2 TRBV5-1 CASSLVAGVGTDTQYF TGCGCCAGCAGCTTGGTCGCGGGAGTAGGCACAGATACGCAGTATTTT
TRBJ2-3 NA TRBD2 TRBV4-2 CASSQEGSGGDTQYF TGTGCCAGCAGCCAAGAGGGGTCGGGAGGAGATACGCAGTATTTT
TRBJ2-2 few NA TRBV29-1 CSVWTTDRNTGELFF TGCAGCGTCTGGACCACGGACAGAAACACCGGGGAGCTGTTTTTT
TRBJ1-1 once NA TRBV14 CASRASGDRGAFF TGTGCCAGCAGGGCCTCGGGGGATAGGGGAGCTTTCTTT
TRBJ2-1 NA TRBD2 TRBV7-2 CASSHPRTSGSSYNEQFF TGTGCCAGCAGCCATCCTAGGACTAGCGGGAGCTCCTACAATGAGCAGTTCTTC
TRBJ2-1 NA NA TRBV9 CATPSQGSSYNEQFF TGTGCCACACCCAGCCAGGGTAGCTCCTACAATGAGCAGTTCTTC
TRBJ2-2 NA TRBD2 TRBV18 CASSLMSVGTSVPTGELFF TGTGCCAGCTCACTCATGTCCGTAGGGACTAGCGTACCAACCGGGGAGCTGTTTTTT
TRBJ2-7 NA NA TRBV9 CASSVEGVMVSEQYF TGTGCCAGCAGCGTAGAGGGGGTAATGGTCTCCGAGCAGTACTTC
TRBJ2-7 NA TRBD1 TRBV19 CASSIDLDRGYEQYF TGTGCCAGTAGTATAGATCTGGACAGGGGTTACGAGCAGTACTTC
TRBJ2-5 NA TRBD1 TRBV7-9 CASSQGLTGQETQYF TGTGCCAGCAGCCAAGGGCTGACAGGGCAAGAGACCCAGTACTTC
TRBJ2-7 NA TRBD2 TRBV5-1 CASSTGLAGGYEQYF TGCGCCAGCAGCACCGGACTAGCGGGCGGGTACGAGCAGTACTTC
TRBJ2-1 NA TRBD1 TRBV5-1 CASSWGQGVDEQFF TGCGCCAGCAGCTGGGGACAGGGCGTTGATGAGCAGTTCTTC
TRBJ2-7 once TRBD2 TRBV15 CATSRDWLAGAYEQYF TGTGCCACCAGCAGAGATTGGCTAGCGGGGGCCTACGAGCAGTACTTC
TRBJ2-3 NA NA TRBV7-3 CASSLNARGTDTQYF TGTGCCAGCAGCTTAAATGCGAGGGGCACAGATACGCAGTATTTT
TRBJ2-7 NA NA TRBV10-1 CASTHILDDKTYEQYF TGCGCCAGCACTCATATCCTTGATGACAAGACCTACGAGCAGTACTTC
TRBJ2-7 few TRBD2 TRBV11-2 CASSRLSGSSYEQYF TGTGCCAGCAGCCGACTTAGCGGGAGCTCCTACGAGCAGTACTTC
TRBJ2-5 few TRBD1 TRBV9 CASSVGTGPAETQYF TGTGCCAGCAGCGTAGGGACAGGGCCGGCGGAGACCCAGTACTTC
TRBJ2-5 NA TRBD2 TRBV5-5 CASSLWGREGETQYF TGTGCCAGCAGCTTGTGGGGCAGGGAGGGAGAGACCCAGTACTTC
TRBJ2-7 once TRBD1 TRBV11-3 CASSRRGQGAEQYF TGTGCCAGCAGCCGGCGGGGACAGGGGGCCGAGCAGTACTTC
TRBJ2-2 few TRBD2 TRBV2 CASNDPGLAEDANTGELFF TGTGCCAGCAACGACCCCGGACTAGCGGAAGACGCGAACACCGGGGAGCTGTTTTTT
TRBJ2-7 NA NA TRBV12-2 CAREGDRLRSYEQYF TGTGCACGAGAGGGTGACAGGTTACGCTCCTACGAGCAGTACTTC
TRBJ2-3 NA TRBD2 TRBV29-1 CSVETSGRLGLSTDTQYF TGCAGCGTTGAGACTAGCGGGAGGCTAGGGCTTAGCACAGATACGCAGTATTTT
TRBJ2-3 NA TRBD2 TRBV4-2 CASSQGGTSGSTDTQYF TGTGCCAGCAGCCAAGGTGGGACTAGCGGGAGCACAGATACGCAGTATTTT
TRBJ2-5 NA NA TRBV29-1 CSVQLAEETQYF TGCAGCGTTCAATTGGCAGAAGAGACCCAGTACTTC
TRBJ2-1 NA NA TRBV27 CASSRGTPSYNEQFF TGTGCCAGCAGTCGCGGGACGCCATCCTACAATGAGCAGTTCTTC
TRBJ1-5 NA NA TRBV19 CASTPGRGDQPQHF TGTGCCAGTACCCCGGGGAGGGGAGATCAGCCCCAGCATTTT
TRBJ2-7 NA NA TRBV18 CASSPGASYEQYF TGTGCCAGCTCACCGGGGGCCTCCTACGAGCAGTACTTC
TRBJ2-6 NA NA TRBV7-9 CASSTGIGANVLTF TGTGCCAGCAGCACAGGGATTGGGGCCAACGTCCTGACTTTC
TRBJ1-1 NA TRBD1 TRBV18 CASSPQGVNTEAFF TGTGCCAGCTCACCTCAGGGGGTGAACACTGAAGCTTTCTTT
TRBJ2-1 NA TRBD2 TRBV7-8 CASSYGRTSYNEQFF TGTGCCAGCAGCTACGGGAGGACCTCCTACAATGAGCAGTTCTTC
TRBJ1-2 NA NA TRBV7-8 CASSLVARGGGNYGYTF TGTGCCAGCAGCTTAGTCGCCAGGGGTGGGGGAAACTATGGCTACACCTTC